The 10 T cell receptor beta chains presented below share a single source sample, sequenced in a study of blood T cell repertoires in COVID-19. Produced via immunoSEQ multiplex PCR; TCRdb's table is partial and in-frame only. The sample lists around 120,000 clones, around 89% occurring once. The specimen sequenced was peripheral blood. The receptors here all came from a human donor in a cohort sampled during active COVID-19.

The chain employs TRBV28 and TRBJ2-7; 10 positions agree with TRBD1. Germline CDR1 MDHEN, CDR2 SYDVKM. The CDR3 has 16 amino acids. Germline trimming cut 8 bases from V and 1 base from J; bases unmatched to any gene: 11. CDR3 nucleotide sequence: TGTGCCAGCGGGCCGCCGGGACAGGGGTTTTCCTACGAGCAGTACTTC. Residues: CASGPPGQGFSYEQYF.

The V and J genes are TRBV5-1 and TRBJ1-3; D possibly corresponds to TRBD1 (5 bases). Germline V gene sequence: CDR1 SGHRS, CDR2 YFSETQ. V was clipped by 4 bases and J by 1 base, with 15 bases between them. The CDR3 is 16 residues long. The CDR3 nucleotides read TGCGCCAGCAGCGGGGGGGTTGCCGGTTCTGGAAACACCATATATTTT. Translated: CASSGGVAGSGNTIYF.

This clone appeared a single time. This chain joins TRBV7-2 and TRBJ2-3; 8 positions match TRBD1. The V and J ends lost 6 bases and 0 bases, in that order; junction bases with no gene match: 17. There are 19 residues in the CDR3. Germline CDR1 reads SGHTA; CDR2 reads FQGNSA. This chain's CDR3 is CASSPGDRFVGLSTDTQYF. The DNA of the CDR3 is TGTGCCAGCAGTCCCGGGGACAGGTTTGTTGGCCTAAGCACAGATACGCAGTATTTT.

This chain connects TRBV6-6 to TRBJ2-1; 9 nucleotides agree with TRBD2. Losses at the gene ends were 10 bases for V and 5 bases for J; bases not matched to a gene: 12. The CDR3 spans 15 residues. CDR1 and CDR2 from the germline V gene are MNHNY and SVGAGI (reference sequence). CDR3 coding DNA: TGTGCCACCTCTGTGACTAGCGGCGCCCACAATGAGCAGTTCTTC. It specifies CATSVTSGAHNEQFF.

The rearrangement links TRBV3-1 (or the pseudogene TRBV3-2) to TRBJ2-7, with 7 bases matching TRBD1. With 4 bases clipped from V and 2 bases from J, the junction kept 17 bases outside the gene matches. Germline V gene data show CDR1 as LGHDT and CDR2 as YNNKEL (reference sequence). The CDR3 has 18 residues. The CDR3 DNA reads TGTGCCAGCAGCCCCAGGGGGATAGGGTACGAGTCAACCTACGAGCAGTACTTC. Translated: CASSPRGIGYESTYEQYF.

V gene TRBV10-3 combines with J gene TRBJ1-1; possible D gene TRBD1, 5 bases. Germline loops: CDR1 ENHRY, CDR2 SYGVKD. V dropped 8 bases and J dropped 4 bases, with 14 bases sitting between them. The CDR3 loop spans 13 amino acids. For the CDR3, the DNA is TGTGCCATCTGGGGCGCGGGGAGCACTGAAGCTTTCTTT. Translation gives CAIWGAGSTEAFF.

This chain connects TRBV4-2 to TRBJ2-7; 9 nucleotides line up with TRBD2. The CDR3 has 15 amino acids. Germline V CDR1 and CDR2: LGHNA, YNFKEQ. With V trimmed by 5 bases and J by 0 bases, 5 bases remained unmatched. CDR3 in amino acids: CASSGRTSDSYEQYF. CDR3 DNA sequence: TGTGCCAGCAGCGGTAGGACTAGCGACTCCTACGAGCAGTACTTC.

The V gene is TRBV3-1 (or the pseudogene TRBV3-2), the J gene TRBJ2-2; D perhaps matches TRBD2 (6 bases). Trimming removed 1 base at V and 7 bases at J, with 16 bases between. This CDR3 comprises 16 residues. Germline CDR1 reads LGHDT; CDR2 reads YNNKEL (reference sequence). CDR3 coding DNA: TGTGCCAGCAGCCAAGCTGGAGGGGCGCGCTTCGGGGAGCTGTTTTTT. Translation: CASSQAGGARFGELFF.

The genes are TRBV6-5 and TRBJ1-3, with a possible D match to TRBD1 (5 bases). The CDR3 extends over 15 amino acids. CDR1 and CDR2 from the germline V gene are MNHEY and SVGAGI. The ends were cut back, 0 bases at V and 1 base at J, with 7 bases in the middle. DNA for the CDR3: TGTGCCAGCAGTTACTCATCAGGGTCTGGAAACACCATATATTTT. Its protein is CASSYSSGSGNTIYF.

The table lists this clone with a few counts. This chain links TRBV28 with TRBJ1-5; D is undetermined. V was trimmed by 7 bases and J by 0 bases, leaving 10 bases between them. Per germline, CDR1 MDHEN and CDR2 SYDVKM. The CDR3 spans 14 residues. The CDR3 protein is CASIDAGSNQPQHF. The CDR3 nucleotides are TGTGCCAGCATCGACGCAGGTAGCAATCAGCCCCAGCATTTT.